This T cell receptor (beta chain) emerged from a study of T cells after yellow fever vaccination. General study points: There was a possibility that FACS-sorted repertoires contained abundant clonotypes contaminating from the bulk population. Post-booster samples contained most primary-vaccination clones (approximately 96% CD4, around 88% CD8).

The V end was cut by 2 bases, the J end by 2 bases, with 8 bases between. Germline V gene lookup returns CDR1 GTSNPN and CDR2 SVGIG (reference sequence). The CDR3 loop spans 13 amino acids. Making TCR cDNA involved 5'RACE template switching, which added UMIs and a universal primer site. Using its own MiXCR run on the 5' RACE reads, TCRdb lists one record per CDR3 protein. The sample includes 240,000 or so distinct CDR3 sequences, 6.9% of them seen just once. This clonotype was observed many times. What it binds is unknown. The sequences come from CD4+ T cells sorted from PBMCs, collected 15 days after the yellow fever booster vaccination. The clonotype comes from a young man who received the YFV17D yellow fever vaccine. The chain employs TRBV30 and TRBJ2-3; no clear D gene. This chain's CDR3 is CAWSQVNTDTQYF. The DNA for the CDR3 is TGTGCCTGGAGTCAGGTCAACACAGATACGCAGTATTTT.